The 32 T cell receptor beta chains below come from one sample, sequenced in a study of cytotoxic CD8 clonotypes in ibrutinib-treated CLL. Assay used: immunoSEQ multiplex PCR; TCRdb lists only in-frame clones, some missing. The sample shows tens of thousands of clones, about 50% of them seen only once. Sample: PBMCs, taken before ibrutinib treatment. Receptors originate from a human donor with chronic lymphocytic leukemia.

The sample holds a few counts of this clone. The rearrangement uses TRBV5-6 and TRBJ1-2; a weak D match, TRBD1 (6 bases). Trimming removed 4 bases at V and 9 bases at J, with 13 bases between. Germline V CDR1 and CDR2: SGHDT, YYEEEE. The CDR3 totals 12 residues. The CDR3 DNA sequence: TGTGCCAGCAGCCTTGGACAGCCACGCTACACCTTC. Residues: CASSLGQPRYTF.

The chain recombines TRBV5-4 with TRBJ2-5; TRBD2 agrees at 8 bases. J lost 0 bases, V lost 3 bases, and 10 bases had no gene match. The CDR3 sequence is 17 residues long. Germline CDR1 is SGHNT and CDR2 is YYREEE (reference sequence). The CDR3 spells CASSSATSGWYQETQYF. Written as DNA, the CDR3 is TGTGCCAGCAGCTCTGCTACTAGCGGTTGGTACCAAGAGACCCAGTACTTC.

The genes are TRBV19 and TRBJ1-6; the match to TRBD1 covers 9 bases. The V segment lost 1 base and the J segment 10 bases; nucleotides outside the gene matches: 5. The length of the CDR3 is 15 residues. CDR1 LNHDA and CDR2 SQIVND come from the germline V gene (reference sequence). CDR3 sequence reads: CASSIGGQGRSPLHF. CDR3 DNA sequence: TGTGCCAGTAGTATAGGGGGACAGGGAAGGTCACCCCTCCACTTT. The full variable domain, with the rest looked up from reference TRBV19 and TRBJ1-6, is DGGITQSPKYLFRKEGQNVTLSCEQNLNHDAMYWYRQDPGQGLRLIYYSQIVNDFQKGDIAEGYSVSREKKESFPLTVTSAQKNPTAFYLCASSIGGQGRSPLHFGNGTRLTVT.

V and J are TRBV29-1 and TRBJ2-7; D is undetermined. V lost 5 bases to trimming and J lost 1 base, with 9 bases between them. Germline CDR1 SQVTM, CDR2 ANQGSEA. The CDR3 sequence is 12 residues long. CDR3 loop: CSVTTRSYEQYF. DNA of the CDR3: TGCAGCGTTACCACAAGATCCTACGAGCAGTACTTC.

V usage is TRBV19 and J usage is TRBJ2-6; D uncertain. Trimming cost V 7 bases and J 1 base, with 5 bases left between them. Germline lookup yields CDR1 LNHDA and CDR2 SQIVND (reference sequence). This CDR3 is 13 amino acids long. The CDR3 nucleotides are TGTGCCAGTACGGTGTCTGGGGCCAACGTCCTGACTTTC. Translated: CASTVSGANVLTF.

The rearrangement links TRBV5-1 to TRBJ1-1, with 7 bases lining up with TRBD1. Trimming removed 4 bases from V and 0 bases from J; junction bases left unmatched: 9. Germline loops: CDR1 SGHRS, CDR2 YFSETQ. The length of the CDR3 is 16 residues. The CDR3 DNA reads as TGCGCCAGCAGCGCAAACAGACAGGGATTGAACACTGAAGCTTTCTTT. Translating gives CASSANRQGLNTEAFF.

The J gene is TRBJ2-3, the V gene TRBV29-1; 10 nucleotides agree with TRBD2. The J segment lost 0 bases and the V segment lost 4 bases, leaving 4 bases of the junction unmatched. The CDR3 extends over 15 amino acids. Germline V CDR1 and CDR2: SQVTM, ANQGSEA. For the CDR3, the DNA is TGCAGCGTTGGAGCGGGGGGGACTAGCACAGATACGCAGTATTTT. Its translation is CSVGAGGTSTDTQYF.

This clone has a handful of counts. The rearrangement links TRBV5-4 to TRBJ2-1; 8 bases map to TRBD2. J gave up 8 bases and V 3 bases, and 10 bases lay outside the gene matches. CDR3 length: 15 residues. Per the germline V gene, CDR1 is SGHNT and CDR2 is YYREEE (reference sequence). The CDR3 nucleotides are TGTGCCAGCAGCTCCCCCATGAGCGGGGGCTATGAGCAGTTCTTC. It translates to CASSSPMSGGYEQFF.

The rearrangement uses TRBV6-1 and TRBJ2-1; 9 bases line up with TRBD1. The CDR3 contains 15 residues. Germline assignment: CDR1 MNHNS and CDR2 SASEGT. Unmatched junction bases numbered 3, after V lost 5 bases and J lost 1 base. Written as DNA, the CDR3 is TGTGCCAGCAGTTTACAGGGGGCGTCCTACAATGAGCAGTTCTTC. Its protein is CASSLQGASYNEQFF.

This chain joins TRBV7-6 and TRBJ2-1, with a weak D call TRBD2 (7 bases). There are 14 residues in the CDR3. From germline, CDR1 is SGHVS and CDR2 FNYEAQ. Trimming removed 1 base at V and 6 bases at J, with 10 bases between. The CDR3 sequence is CASSLGRGLNEQFF. CDR3 nucleotides: TGTGCCAGCAGCTTAGGGCGGGGGCTCAATGAGCAGTTCTTC. The full variable domain, in which reference TRBV7-6 and TRBJ2-1 provide the parts outside the CDR3, is GAGVSQSPRYKVTKRGQDVALRCDPISGHVSLYWYRQALGQGPEFLTYFNYEAQQDKSGLPNDRFSAERPEGSISTLTIQRTEQRDSAMYRCASSLGRGLNEQFFGPGTRLTVL.

This clone has just a few counts. CDR3 nucleotides: TGCGCCAGCAGTGACCGAAAGACAACTAACTATGGCTACACCTTC. Its translation: CASSDRKTTNYGYTF. This chain links TRBV10-1 with TRBJ1-2; D not resolved. Per germline, CDR1 WNHNN and CDR2 SYGVQD (reference sequence). This CDR3 has 15 amino acids. Trimming took off 3 bases at V and 0 bases at J, with 11 bases between the two ends.

This chain links TRBV12-5 with TRBJ1-4, with D hard to call. The germline V gene encodes CDR1 LGHNT and CDR2 FRNRAP. This CDR3 spans 12 amino acids. V lost 5 bases and J lost 11, with 12 bases in between. DNA for the CDR3: TGTGCTAGTGGTCTGACGATTTGGAAACTGTTTTTT. Translation: CASGLTIWKLFF.

The genes are TRBV7-8 and TRBJ2-5; D is perhaps TRBD2 (6 bases). This CDR3 has 14 amino acids. CDR1 and CDR2 (germline): SGHVS, FQNEAQ. V lost 4 bases and J lost 5, with 14 bases in between. The CDR3 spells CASSSRRGDETQYF. The CDR3, as DNA: TGTGCCAGCAGCTCAAGGCGGGGCGACGAGACCCAGTACTTC.

This clone appeared a few times. The chain recombines TRBV18 with TRBJ2-3; D gene unclear. The CDR3 has 16 amino acids. Germline V lookup: CDR1 KGHSH, CDR2 LQKENI. Trimming left V 2 bases short and J 6 bases short, with 18 bases between. CDR3 loop: CASSPGSVFGLDTQYF. CDR3 DNA: TGTGCCAGCTCACCAGGTTCGGTGTTTGGGTTGGATACGCAGTATTTT.

This chain connects TRBV6-4 to TRBJ1-6, with TRBD1 as a possible D gene (6 bases). Germline V gives CDR1 MRHNA, CDR2 SNTAGT. The length of the CDR3 is 14 residues. Trimming left V 6 bases short and J 6 bases short, with 12 bases between. This chain's CDR3 is CASRGGGSNSPLHF. CDR3 nucleotide sequence: TGTGCCAGCAGGGGCGGGGGCAGTAATTCACCCCTCCACTTT.

The chain employs TRBV25-1 and TRBJ1-1; possibly TRBD1 for D (6 bases). Trimming cost V 5 bases and J 4 bases, with 23 bases left between them. CDR1 and CDR2 from the germline V gene are MGHDK and SYGVNS. The CDR3 spans 17 residues. The CDR3 sequence: CASSKTTWGGVTTEAFF. The CDR3, as DNA: TGTGCCAGCAGTAAAACAACCTGGGGGGGCGTCACCACTGAAGCTTTCTTT.

V is TRBV7-9 and J is TRBJ1-3, with D unclear. The germline gives CDR1 SEHNR, CDR2 FQNEAQ (reference sequence). The CDR3 is 14 residues long. V dropped 1 base and J dropped 0 bases, with 4 bases sitting between them. CDR3 nucleotide sequence: TGTGCCAGCAGCTTAGGGGGCTCTGGAAACACCATATATTTT. Translating it yields CASSLGGSGNTIYF.

The chain employs TRBV6-5 and TRBJ2-5; D is unresolved. This CDR3 is 13 amino acids long. V lost 5 bases and J lost 2, with 9 bases in between. The germline gives CDR1 MNHEY, CDR2 SVGAGI. CDR3 region: CASSRAPQETQYF. The CDR3, as DNA: TGTGCCAGCAGTCGAGCACCTCAAGAGACCCAGTACTTC.

The J gene is TRBJ2-2, the V gene TRBV18, with 7 bases aligning to TRBD1. Germline CDR1 KGHSH, CDR2 LQKENI. The ends lost 9 bases at V and 0 bases at J; junction bases unmatched: 4. The CDR3 extends over 14 amino acids. CDR3 sequence (DNA): TGTGCCAGTTCCAGGGGGACGAACACCGGGGAGCTGTTTTTT. This encodes CASSRGTNTGELFF.

A few counts support this clone. V gene TRBV23-1 combines with J gene TRBJ1-5; D not resolved. TRBV23-1 is an ORF; its function is uncertain. The CDR3 totals 12 residues. The CDR3 bases are TGCGTCCAGTCTAAGAGCAATCAGCCCCAGCATTTT. Encoded protein: CVQSKSNQPQHF.

The CDR3 loop is CASSPRRETQYF. The CDR3 bases are TGTGCCAGCTCACCACGAAGGGAGACCCAGTACTTC. The V and J genes are TRBV18 and TRBJ2-5; D not resolved. CDR1 is KGHSH, CDR2 LQKENI, per germline. Trimming cost V 1 base and J 5 bases, with 5 bases left between them. The CDR3 is made up of 12 amino acids.

This clone came up many times. The chain is built from TRBV7-2 and TRBJ1-4; D is possibly TRBD1 (5 bases). In germline, CDR1 is SGHTA, CDR2 FQGNSA. The V end was cut by 5 bases, the J end by 8 bases, with 15 bases between. The length of the CDR3 is 14 residues. The DNA for the CDR3 is TGTGCCAGCAGCCCTGGGACGTTGGGCGAAAAACTGTTTTTT. Protein product: CASSPGTLGEKLFF. Full variable domain (missing parts from reference TRBV7-2 and TRBJ1-4): GAGVSQSPSNKVTEKGKDVELRCDPISGHTALYWYRQSLGQGLEFLIYFQGNSAPDKSGLPSDRFSAERTGGSVSTLTIQRTQQEDSAVYLCASSPGTLGEKLFFGSGTQLSVL.

The rearrangement joins TRBV11-2 to TRBJ2-1, with 14 bases that match TRBD2. V lost 5 bases and J lost 6; bases outside the gene matches: 3. This CDR3 is built from 15 residues. Germline CDR1 reads SGHAT; CDR2 reads FQNNGV. CDR3 DNA: TGTGCCAGCAGCCAAGGGACTAGCGGGAGCAATGAGCAGTTCTTC. Translating it yields CASSQGTSGSNEQFF.

The rearrangement uses TRBV27 and TRBJ2-3; 10 nucleotides line up with TRBD2. This CDR3 has 15 amino acids. Germline V gene sequence: CDR1 MNHEY, CDR2 SMNVEV (reference sequence). V gave up 6 bases and J gave up 3 bases; unmatched junction bases: 6. The CDR3 region is CASRQSGGDTDTQYF. As DNA, the CDR3 is TGTGCCAGCAGACAAAGCGGGGGGGATACAGATACGCAGTATTTT.

CDR3 coding DNA: TGCGCCAGCAGCTTTTGGGAGAGAAATCCTAACTATGGCTACACCTTC. Translated, it gives CASSFWERNPNYGYTF. V gene TRBV5-1 combines with J gene TRBJ1-2; D gene ambiguous. CDR3 size: 16 residues. Germline CDR1 SGHRS, CDR2 YFSETQ. The ends were cut back, 2 bases at V and 0 bases at J, with 14 bases in the middle.

This clone was seen only a few times. The chain combines TRBV10-3 with TRBJ2-3; D is tentatively TRBD1 or TRBD2 (5 bases each). The CDR3 is made up of 15 amino acids. Trimming took 2 bases from V and 0 from J, leaving 9 bases between them. Germline V gene sequence: CDR1 ENHRY, CDR2 SYGVKD. The CDR3 here is CAISEGDQSTDTQYF. The CDR3 DNA reads TGTGCCATCAGTGAGGGGGACCAGAGCACAGATACGCAGTATTTT.

This clone was seen only a few times. This sequence joins TRBV10-1 and TRBJ2-1; 9 bases are shared with TRBD2. J was trimmed by 8 bases and V by 2 bases; bases with no gene match: 4. Germline CDR1 and CDR2: WNHNN and SYGVQD (reference sequence). The CDR3 covers 14 residues. The CDR3, as DNA: TGCGCCAGCAGTGAGGCGGGGGGGCTGGATGAGCAGTTCTTC. Translating gives CASSEAGGLDEQFF.

The chain combines TRBV6-5 with TRBJ1-6; D not certain. Germline CDR1 MNHEY, CDR2 SVGAGI. The CDR3 covers 12 residues. V gave up 4 bases and J gave up 12 bases, with 10 bases separating them. The CDR3 sequence: CASSSPPGPLHF. CDR3 DNA: TGTGCCAGCAGTTCACCTCCGGGACCCCTCCACTTT.

The rearrangement links TRBV6-7 to TRBJ1-1; D might be TRBD1 (5 bases). TRBV6-7 is an ORF; its function is uncertain. Deletions cut 2 bases from V and 5 bases from J, with 12 bases between. The CDR3 covers 14 residues. The CDR3 here is CASSYPDTRTEAFF. CDR3 bases: TGTGCCAGCAGTTACCCGGACACAAGAACTGAAGCTTTCTTT.

The J gene is TRBJ1-1, the V gene TRBV11-3; D is unresolved. V lost 5 bases, J lost 11 bases, and 30 bases lay in between. This CDR3 comprises 17 residues. Germline loops: CDR1 SGHNT, CDR2 YENEEA. The CDR3 spells CASSPSVVEGRSEVAFF. CDR3 coding DNA: TGTGCCAGCAGCCCGTCGGTAGTTGAGGGAAGATCGGAAGTCGCTTTCTTT.

J is TRBJ2-2 and V is TRBV19; D not resolved. This CDR3 region has 12 residues. V was cut by 6 bases and J by 6 bases, with 8 bases left in between. Germline CDR1 and CDR2: LNHDA and SQIVND (reference sequence). Written as DNA, the CDR3 is TGTGCCAGTAGGAAGAGCGCCGGGGAGCTGTTTTTT. Its protein is CASRKSAGELFF.

In the case of this clone: The same CDR3 is also encoded by other DNA sequences in this sample. This sequence joins TRBV19 and TRBJ2-5, with D uncertain. Between the trimmed V and J ends, which lost 3 bases and 4 bases, there was a span of 6 bases. The germline gives CDR1 LNHDA, CDR2 SQIVND (reference sequence). CDR3 size: 12 residues. CDR3 DNA sequence: TGTGCCAGTAGTATCGCCGGAGAGACCCAGTACTTC. Translation: CASSIAGETQYF.